This TCR beta chain was sequenced for a study of shared clonotypes between healthy human individuals. Study outcomes and limitations: Richness estimates generally favored naive over memory subsets.

Replicate PCRs for sorted subsets used approximately 220 ng DNA; this equaled tens of thousands of T cell genomes. Generated by immunoSEQ multiplex PCR, the TCRdb table keeps only in-frame clones and is missing some. This sample has approximately 2.5 million clones, with 90% to 95% found just once. All donors were healthy HIV-negative adults lacking recent acute infections or vaccinations. The CDR3 is 17 amino acids. Trimming took off 4 bases at V and 2 bases at J, with 20 bases between the two ends. Germline loops: CDR1 SGHRS, CDR2 YFSETQ. Notes on this clone: Its antigen is currently unknown.

This chain links TRBV5-1 with TRBJ2-3; D may be TRBD1 or TRBD2 (5 bases each). Sequencing was performed on naive CD4+ T cells from PBMCs. The subset is: CD45RA+ positively selected. This receptor was taken from a man in his late teens or twenties in good health. Some clones in this sample may be carry-over from other donors' samples. The CDR3 here is CASSPGASSLVTDTQYF. For the CDR3, the DNA is TGCGCCAGCAGCCCCGGGGCTAGCAGTTTAGTCACAGATACGCAGTATTTT.